The source of this T cell receptor beta chain is a study of cytomegalovirus exposure and HLA in healthy donors. PCR involved 60 Vbeta and 13 Jbeta primers. Clones were sequenced by immunoSEQ multiplex PCR, and TCRdb holds only the in-frame ones, with some missing. The table has some 190,000 clones, approximately 73% seen once. This CDR3 contains 13 residues. The V gene's germline CDR1 is KGHSY and CDR2 FQNENV. Trimming took off 0 bases at V and 9 bases at J, with 9 bases between the two ends. V is TRBV16 and J is TRBJ2-1, with D possibly matching TRBD1 (6 bases). The source is a woman aged 25-40 years in good health and CMV-seropositive. The specimen sequenced was PBMCs. In nucleotides, the CDR3 is TGTGCCAGCAGCCAATCGAGAGGGGGTGAGCAGTTCTTC. Its protein product is CASSQSRGGEQFF.